A selection of T cell receptor beta chains follows, all from one sample in a study of blood T cells in healthy people across ages. From the 5' RACE reads, TCRdb called clonotypes with MiXCR, one entry per CDR3 protein. The table includes some 1.6 million distinct CDR3 sequences, approximately 32% detected once. Sequenced material: blood. The source is a woman aged 25 to 39 in good health. Both conserved end residues are part of each CDR3. A D gene is named only where the DNA matches it firmly. Clone size appears in some rows only: once, few, many, or a class for an expanded clone.

J gene | V gene | D gene | clone size | CDR3 DNA | CDR3 protein
TRBJ2-2 | TRBV27 | NA | NA | TGTACCAGCAGTCCCCTCGTAAGGGCGGGGGCGCTCGGGGAGCTGTTTTTT | CTSSPLVRAGALGELFF
TRBJ2-3 | TRBV14 | NA | many | TGTGCCAGCAGCCGACGGGGGTCCACAGATACGCAGTATTTT | CASSRRGSTDTQYF
TRBJ2-1 | TRBV6-5 | NA | few | TGTGCCAGCAGTTCCCAGACAGGTAGCTACAATGAGCAGTTCTTC | CASSSQTGSYNEQFF
TRBJ2-1 | TRBV20-1 | TRBD2 | NA | TGCAGTGCCACGGGACTAGCGGGATCAAATTCGGGATACAATGAACAGTTCTTC | CSATGLAGSNSGYNEQFF
TRBJ2-7 | TRBV3-1 | NA | NA | TGTACCAGCAGCCAAGATCCCGCAGGGGAGGACTCCTACGAGCAGTACTTC | CTSSQDPAGEDSYEQYF
TRBJ1-5 | TRBV4-1 | NA | few | TGCGCCAGCAGCCAAGACACAGGGTTTCAGCCCCAGCATTTT | CASSQDTGFQPQHF
TRBJ2-1 | TRBV5-6 | TRBD2 | NA | TGTGCCAGCAGCTCAAGGACTAGCGGTAGATCCTACAATGAGCAGTTCTTC | CASSSRTSGRSYNEQFF
TRBJ1-2 | TRBV9 | NA | NA | TGTGCCAGCAGCGTAGCAGCAGGGAATAACTATGGCTACACCTTC | CASSVAAGNNYGYTF
TRBJ1-5 | TRBV6-4 | NA | NA | TGTGCCAGCAGTTGGGAGCAGGGCCAGCCCCAGCATTTT | CASSWEQGQPQHF
TRBJ2-1 | TRBV7-9 | NA | NA | TGTGCCAGCAGCTTAAGCTCGCGTATAAATGAGCAGTTCTTC | CASSLSSRINEQFF
TRBJ2-1 | TRBV20-1 | NA | few | TGCAGTGCTAGAGGTCGGGGTGCGGACTGGGTGCAGTTCTTC | CSARGRGADWVQFF
TRBJ2-1 | TRBV20-1 | TRBD2 | NA | TGCAGTGCTAGAGGCGGGGGAGACAATGAGCAGTTCTTC | CSARGGGDNEQFF
TRBJ2-4 | TRBV12-3/TRBV12-4 | NA | NA | TGTGCCAGCAGTGCCGCTGGGGCGACCCGGAACATTCAGTACTTC | CASSAAGATRNIQYF
TRBJ2-7 | TRBV9 | NA | few | TGTGCCAGCGGACCCACCGGAACTTCGTCTGAGCAGTACTTC | CASGPTGTSSEQYF
TRBJ1-2 | TRBV15 | NA | NA | TGTGCCACCAGCAGAGATAGAGGGATCCTCTATGGCTACACCTTC | CATSRDRGILYGYTF
TRBJ2-7 | TRBV27 | NA | few | TGTGCCAGCAGTTTATCTCCAGGGTCCGAGCAGTACTTC | CASSLSPGSEQYF
TRBJ2-6 | TRBV20-1 | NA | NA | TGCAGTGCTGGAGATGAGGGCTCTGGGGCCAACGTCCTGACTTTC | CSAGDEGSGANVLTF
TRBJ2-1 | TRBV2 | TRBD2 | few | TGTGCCAGCACCCCTACTAGCGGGAGGGCCAATGAGCGGTTCTTC | CASTPTSGRANERFF